This TCR beta chain is drawn from a study of T cell repertoires in cytomegalovirus infection. V lost 3 bases and J lost 0, with 26 bases in between. The CDR3 covers 21 residues. CDR1 SEHNR and CDR2 FQNEAQ come from the germline V gene (reference sequence). Via MiXCR, TCRdb re-called the reads, giving one row per CDR3 protein. The repertoire holds 370,000 or so distinct CDR3 sequences, with around a third as singletons. This clonotype was detected a few times. Its target is unknown. This chain uses TRBV7-9 with TRBJ1-4; D may be TRBD1 (5 bases). Sequencing used cultured PBMCs, obtained from culture after CMV antigen stimulation. The TCR comes from a human donor in good health (CMV status not recorded). Some clones in this sample may be carry-over from other donors' samples. CDR3 nucleotide sequence: TGTGCCAGCAGCTTTAGAGGGGTCGGCGGGACCCCTATTGCAACTAATGAAAAACTGTTTTTT. Translation gives CASSFRGVGGTPIATNEKLFF.